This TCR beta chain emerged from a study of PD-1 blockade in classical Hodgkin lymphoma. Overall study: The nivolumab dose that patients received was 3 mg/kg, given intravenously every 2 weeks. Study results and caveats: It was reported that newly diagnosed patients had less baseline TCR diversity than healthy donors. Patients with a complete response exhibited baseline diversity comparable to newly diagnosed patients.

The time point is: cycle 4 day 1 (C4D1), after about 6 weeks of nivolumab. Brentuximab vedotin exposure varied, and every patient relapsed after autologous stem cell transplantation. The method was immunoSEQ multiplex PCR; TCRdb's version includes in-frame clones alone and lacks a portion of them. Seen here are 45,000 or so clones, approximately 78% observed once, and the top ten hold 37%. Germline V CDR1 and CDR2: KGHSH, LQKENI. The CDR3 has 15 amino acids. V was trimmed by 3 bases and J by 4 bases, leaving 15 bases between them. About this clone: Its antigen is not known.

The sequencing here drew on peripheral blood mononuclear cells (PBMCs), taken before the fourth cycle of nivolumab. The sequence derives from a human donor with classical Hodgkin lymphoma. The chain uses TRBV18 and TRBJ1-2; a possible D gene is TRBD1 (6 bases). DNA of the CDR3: TGTGCCAGCTCACCGACAGACAGGTCTGGCTATGGCTACACCTTC. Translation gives CASSPTDRSGYGYTF.